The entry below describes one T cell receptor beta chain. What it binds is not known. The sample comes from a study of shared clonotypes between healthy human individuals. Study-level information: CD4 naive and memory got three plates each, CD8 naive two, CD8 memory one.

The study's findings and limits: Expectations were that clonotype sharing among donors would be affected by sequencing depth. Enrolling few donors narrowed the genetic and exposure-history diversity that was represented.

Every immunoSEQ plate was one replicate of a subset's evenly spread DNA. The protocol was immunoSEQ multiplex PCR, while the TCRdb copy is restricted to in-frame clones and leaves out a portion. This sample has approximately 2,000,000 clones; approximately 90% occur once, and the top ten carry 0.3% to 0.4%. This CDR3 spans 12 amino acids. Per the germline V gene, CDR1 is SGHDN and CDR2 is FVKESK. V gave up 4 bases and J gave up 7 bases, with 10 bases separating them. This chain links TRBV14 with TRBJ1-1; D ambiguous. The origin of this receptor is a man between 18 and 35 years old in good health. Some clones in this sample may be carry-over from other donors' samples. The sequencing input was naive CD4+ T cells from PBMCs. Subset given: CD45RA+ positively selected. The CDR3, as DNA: TGTGCCAGCAGCCCTGGACCCATTGAAGCTTTCTTT. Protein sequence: CASSPGPIEAFF.